This T cell receptor beta chain was retrieved from a study of blood T cell repertoires in COVID-19. Germline V gives CDR1 LNHDA, CDR2 SQIVND (reference sequence). V lost 3 bases to trimming and J lost 6 bases, with 12 bases between them. CDR3 length: 13 residues. Method: immunoSEQ multiplex PCR; TCRdb's copy keeps in-frame clones and lacks some. The sample records about 110,000 clones, less than 85% being singletons. V gene TRBV19 combines with J gene TRBJ2-7; D is perhaps TRBD2 (6 bases). Sequenced input: peripheral blood. The source of this sequence is a middle-aged woman with acute or convalescent COVID-19. The CDR3 reads CASSISEGGEQYF. The CDR3 DNA reads as TGTGCCAGTAGTATTTCGGAGGGTGGCGAGCAGTACTTC.